This passage covers 14 T cell receptor beta chains from one sample sequenced in a study of blood T cell repertoires in COVID-19. Assay used: immunoSEQ multiplex PCR; TCRdb lists only in-frame clones, some missing. The data contain 350,000 or so clones, around 90% of them singletons. Sequenced material: PBMCs or T cells enriched from blood (not recorded which). The receptors shown here come from a woman younger than 45 who had recovered from COVID-19.

The gene calls are TRBV4-2 and TRBJ2-3; the match to TRBD2 covers 8 bases. Trimming cost V 0 bases and J 3 bases; bases outside gene matches: 2. This CDR3 has 15 residues. The germline gives CDR1 LGHNA, CDR2 YNFKEQ. CDR3: CASSQDGTSTDTQYF. The CDR3 DNA reads as TGTGCCAGCAGCCAAGACGGGACTAGTACAGATACGCAGTATTTT.

The V and J genes are TRBV6-6 and TRBJ1-1; TRBD1 aligns across 7 bases. Germline trimming cut 7 bases from V and 1 base from J; bases unmatched to any gene: 3. In germline, CDR1 is MNHNY, CDR2 SVGAGI (reference sequence). The CDR3 covers 13 residues. The CDR3 here is CASNRQGNTEAFF. DNA of the CDR3: TGTGCCAGCAATAGACAGGGGAACACTGAAGCTTTCTTT.

The rearrangement uses TRBV28 and TRBJ1-4; D may be TRBD1 (6 bases). Deletions cut 5 bases from V and 6 bases from J, with 10 bases between. The CDR3 runs to 13 residues. Germline CDR1 and CDR2: MDHEN and SYDVKM. CDR3 residues: CASSANRDEKLFF. In nucleotides, the CDR3 is TGTGCCAGCAGTGCAAACAGGGATGAAAAACTGTTTTTT.

The chain carries TRBV15 and TRBJ1-3; D gene unclear. This CDR3 region has 15 residues. V was trimmed by 1 base and J by 4 bases, leaving 11 bases between them. CDR1 and CDR2 from the germline V gene are LNHNV and YYDKDF (reference sequence). This CDR3 reads CATSRGTALGNTIYF. The CDR3 bases are TGTGCCACCAGCAGAGGGACTGCACTAGGAAACACCATATATTTT.

The chain has TRBV24-1 and TRBJ1-2; D unresolved. The germline gives CDR1 KGHDR, CDR2 SFDVKD. V lost 2 bases and J 8 bases, leaving 5 bases between the germline ends. The CDR3 runs to 11 residues. The CDR3: CATSDSRGYTF. The CDR3 DNA sequence: TGTGCCACCAGTGATTCGAGGGGCTACACCTTC.

The gene calls are TRBV6-1 and TRBJ2-7; D gene uncertain. Between the trimmed V and J ends, which lost 1 base and 6 bases, there was a span of 13 bases. The germline V gene has CDR1 MNHNS and CDR2 SASEGT. CDR3 size: 14 residues. The CDR3 protein is CASSEGSPPGEQYF. The CDR3 DNA reads as TGTGCCAGCAGTGAAGGGTCGCCCCCAGGCGAGCAGTACTTC.

V and J are TRBV5-1 and TRBJ2-7; no firm D call. With 0 bases removed from V and 6 bases from J, the gap between germline ends came to 4 bases. CDR3 length equals 11 residues. Germline V gene sequence: CDR1 SGHRS, CDR2 YFSETQ. The chain's CDR3 is CASSLAGEQYF. The CDR3 nucleotides read TGCGCCAGCAGCTTGGCAGGCGAGCAGTACTTC.

This clone qualifies as medium-sized (0.01 to 0.1%). V usage is TRBV10-1 and J usage is TRBJ2-3, with 9 bases lining up with TRBD2. The CDR3 spans 19 residues. V lost 1 base to trimming and J lost 0 bases; unmatched junction nucleotides: 11. The germline V gene encodes CDR1 WNHNN and CDR2 SYGVQD (reference sequence). CDR3 in DNA: TGCGCCAGCAGTGAGTTTGGAGCGGGGGGATGGGGAAGCACAGATACGCAGTATTTT. Encoded protein: CASSEFGAGGWGSTDTQYF.

V gene TRBV19 combines with J gene TRBJ1-2, with D perhaps TRBD1 (5 bases). The V gene's germline CDR1 is LNHDA and CDR2 SQIVND (reference sequence). V lost 3 bases and J lost 1, with 9 bases in between. The CDR3 totals 14 residues. The CDR3: CASSIQGVNYGYTF. DNA for the CDR3: TGTGCCAGTAGTATCCAGGGTGTTAACTATGGCTACACCTTC.

The rearrangement uses TRBV6-2 or TRBV6-3 and TRBJ1-5; D is ambiguous. The CDR3 is 12 amino acids. The germline V and J ends were trimmed by 5 bases and 7 bases, with 9 bases remaining between them. CDR1 MNHEY and CDR2 SVGEGT come from the germline V gene. CDR3 residues: CASSSGRQPQHF. CDR3 nucleotides: TGTGCCAGCAGTAGTGGCAGGCAGCCCCAGCATTTT.

V is TRBV4-1 and J is TRBJ2-5, with 7 bases matching TRBD2. The V gene end was trimmed by 4 bases and the J gene end by 4 bases; junction bases not matched to a gene: 6. Germline V gene sequence: CDR1 MGHRA, CDR2 YSYEKL. There are 14 residues in the CDR3. CDR3 nucleotide sequence: TGCGCCAGCAGCCGGGGACTATTGGTAGAGACCCAGTACTTC. Encoded protein: CASSRGLLVETQYF.

The chain links TRBV27 to TRBJ1-4; 7 bases are shared with TRBD1. Per the germline V gene, CDR1 is MNHEY and CDR2 is SMNVEV (reference sequence). The CDR3 has 15 residues. V lost 6 bases, J lost 4 bases, and 8 bases stayed unmatched. CDR3 in amino acids: CASRRRGQGNEKLFF. In nucleotides, the CDR3 is TGTGCCAGCAGACGAAGGGGGCAAGGTAATGAAAAACTGTTTTTT.

The rearrangement uses TRBV4-3 and TRBJ2-1; weak D call: TRBD2 (6 bases). Germline V gene data show CDR1 as LGHNA and CDR2 as YSLEER. Trimming removed 1 base at V and 2 bases at J, with 21 bases between. CDR3 length: 19 amino acids. CDR3 protein: CASSQVTGKYGGTYNEQFF. CDR3 bases: TGCGCCAGCAGCCAAGTGACGGGCAAATATGGCGGGACCTACAATGAGCAGTTCTTC.

The rearrangement links TRBV5-4 to TRBJ2-3; TRBD1 matches at 8 bases. The germline gives CDR1 SGHNT, CDR2 YYREEE (reference sequence). This CDR3 region has 16 residues. The junction had 13 bases not matched to a gene; V was cut back by 5 bases and J by 5 bases. In DNA form, the CDR3 reads TGTGCCAGCAGGAAGACAGGGGAATCCCCGGGAGATACGCAGTATTTT. Its translation is CASRKTGESPGDTQYF.